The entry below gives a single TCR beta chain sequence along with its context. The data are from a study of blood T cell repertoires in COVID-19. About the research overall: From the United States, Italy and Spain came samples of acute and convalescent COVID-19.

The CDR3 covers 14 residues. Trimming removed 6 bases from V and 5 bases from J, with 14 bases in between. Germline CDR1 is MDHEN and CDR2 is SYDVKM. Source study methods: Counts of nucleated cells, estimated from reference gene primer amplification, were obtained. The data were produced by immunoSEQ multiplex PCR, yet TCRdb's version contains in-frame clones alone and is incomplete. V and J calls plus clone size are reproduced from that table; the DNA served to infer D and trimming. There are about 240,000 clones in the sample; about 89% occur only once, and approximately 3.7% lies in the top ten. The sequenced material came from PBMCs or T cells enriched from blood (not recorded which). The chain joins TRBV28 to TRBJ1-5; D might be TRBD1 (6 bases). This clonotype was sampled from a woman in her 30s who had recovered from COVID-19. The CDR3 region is CASSGGGPDQPQHF. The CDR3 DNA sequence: TGTGCCAGCAGCGGTGGGGGCCCCGATCAGCCCCAGCATTTT.